What follows are 14 T cell receptor beta chains derived from one specimen sequenced in a study of response to subunit inactivated influenza vaccine. TCRdb analysed the RT-PCR reads with MiXCR anew, one entry per CDR3 protein. This sample has hundreds of thousands of distinct CDR3 sequences, with approximately 10% found just once. Here the sequenced sample was PBMCs from blood, taken more than 35 days after vaccination. These receptors all stem from a man aged 45-65 years who received an inactivated influenza vaccine.

This clonotype came up a few times. A read error is possible here, since a much larger clone lies one base away. The gene calls are TRBV20-1 and TRBJ1-1, with D maybe TRBD1 (6 bases). V was trimmed by 5 bases and J by 1 base, leaving 14 bases between them. The germline CDR1 and CDR2 sequences are DFQATT and SNEGSKA (reference sequence). The CDR3 loop spans 14 amino acids. The CDR3 coding sequence is TGCAGTGCTGGTACAGGGCTCACGAACACTGAAGCTTTCTTT. Translation gives CSAGTGLTNTEAFF.

The genes are TRBV6-5 and TRBJ1-6; D is unclear. Germline V CDR1 and CDR2: MNHEY, SVGAGI. V was trimmed by 2 bases and J by 0 bases, leaving 14 bases between them. The CDR3 sequence is 18 residues long. The CDR3 sequence is CASSYARSALSYNSPLHF. The CDR3 DNA is TGTGCCAGCAGTTACGCTCGGTCAGCACTCTCCTATAATTCACCCCTCCACTTT.

A few counts support this clonotype. The chain couples TRBV2 to TRBJ2-5; 9 bases match TRBD2. Germline CDR1 reads SNHLY; CDR2 reads FYNNEI. V was pared by 4 bases and J by 4 bases, with 10 bases of the junction left unmatched. CDR3 size: 16 residues. The CDR3 DNA follows: TGTGCCAGCAGTGTGGGGCGGGAGGGCCGTGTAGAGACCCAGTACTTC. Amino acids: CASSVGREGRVETQYF.

As concerns this clonotype: This sequence may be a read error, since a much larger clone differs from it by one base. The chain combines TRBV20-1 with TRBJ2-7; 8 nucleotides match TRBD1. Germline loops: CDR1 DFQATT, CDR2 SNEGSKA (reference sequence). This CDR3 has 13 residues. The CDR3 region is CGARKTGAYEQYF. CDR3 coding DNA: TGCGGTGCTAGGAAGACAGGGGCCTACGAGCAGTACTTC.

The chain uses TRBV28 and TRBJ1-5; no definite D call. CDR3 length: 16 amino acids. The V end was cut by 5 bases, the J end by 0 bases, with 14 bases between. Germline loops: CDR1 MDHEN, CDR2 SYDVKM. The CDR3 loop is CASSQPDYYSNQPQHF. CDR3 in DNA: TGTGCCAGCAGTCAACCCGACTATTATAGCAATCAGCCCCAGCATTTT.

The V call is TRBV5-5, the J call TRBJ1-4, with TRBD1 identical over 9 bases. From germline, CDR1 is SGHKS and CDR2 YYEKEE (reference sequence). The trim removed 4 bases at V and 11 bases at J, leaving 15 bases unmatched. CDR3 length: 16 residues. The CDR3: CASSKDPGQGFDKLFF. The CDR3 bases are TGTGCCAGCAGCAAGGATCCGGGACAGGGCTTCGACAAACTGTTTTTT.

The rearrangement joins TRBV10-3 to TRBJ2-2; TRBD1 matches 10 bases. Per the germline V gene, CDR1 is ENHRY and CDR2 is SYGVKD. The V and J ends lost 10 bases and 6 bases, in that order; junction bases with no gene match: 11. The CDR3 runs 15 residues. In nucleotides, the CDR3 is TGTGCCACCGCCGGGACAGGGGAAGATTCCGGGGAGCTGTTTTTT. Residues: CATAGTGEDSGELFF.

This clonotype was picked up a small number of times. This chain connects TRBV6-2 or TRBV6-3 to TRBJ2-6; TRBD1 agrees at 8 bases. The germline V gene has CDR1 MNHEY and CDR2 SVGEGT. This CDR3 has 18 residues. V shed 6 bases and J 2 bases; nucleotides not matched to a gene: 12. The chain's CDR3 is CASRTSGTGFAGANVLTF. Here the CDR3 DNA reads TGTGCCAGCAGGACCTCCGGGACAGGATTTGCTGGGGCCAACGTCCTGACTTTC.

At least ten counts were recorded for this clonotype. One end of the junction varies from germline; a read error may be responsible. The V gene is TRBV7-7, the J gene TRBJ2-5, with no clear D. Germline V gene lookup returns CDR1 SSHAT and CDR2 FNYEAQ (reference sequence). The CDR3 totals 13 residues. CDR3 nucleotide sequence: TGTGCTAGCAGCTTAGAGGTTTTGGAGACCCAGTACTTC. It is translated as CASSLEVLETQYF.

J is TRBJ2-2 and V is TRBV7-9, with D possibly TRBD2 on 5 matching bases. The germline gives CDR1 SEHNR, CDR2 FQNEAQ (reference sequence). Trimming shortened V by 8 bases and J by 1 base, and 11 bases separated the two germline ends. CDR3 size: 14 residues. The CDR3 loop reads CASLGDWNTGELFF. The CDR3 DNA reads TGTGCCAGCCTCGGGGATTGGAACACCGGGGAGCTGTTTTTT.

The gene calls are TRBV7-2 and TRBJ1-3, with D possibly being TRBD1 (5 bases). The ends were cut back, 2 bases at V and 4 bases at J, with 6 bases in the middle. The germline CDR1 and CDR2 sequences are SGHTA and FQGNSA. The CDR3 has 13 amino acids. This chain's CDR3 is CASSLWDGNTIYF. CDR3 DNA sequence: TGTGCCAGCAGCTTATGGGACGGAAACACCATATATTTT.

This clonotype was seen a few times. The rearrangement joins TRBV2 to TRBJ1-3, with a tentative D call TRBD1 (6 bases). This CDR3 contains 15 residues. Germline values: CDR1 SNHLY, CDR2 FYNNEI. Trimming cost V 6 bases and J 0 bases, with 12 bases left between them. In nucleotides, the CDR3 is TGTGCCAGCAGCGACAGGATCTTCTCTGGAAACACCATATATTTT. The encoded protein is CASSDRIFSGNTIYF. Combining the CDR3 with reference TRBV2 and TRBJ1-3 gives the whole variable domain EPEVTQTPSHQVTQMGQEVILRCVPISNHLYFYWYRQILGQKVEFLVSFYNNEISEKSEIFDDQFSVERPDGSNFTLKIRSTKLEDSAMYFCASSDRIFSGNTIYFGEGSWLTVV.

DNA of the CDR3: TGTGCCAGCAGCTTGGCAGCTCGGGACACCGGGGAGCTGTTTTTT. This translates into CASSLAARDTGELFF. This chain links TRBV11-3 with TRBJ2-2; D unresolved. Germline V gives CDR1 SGHNT, CDR2 YENEEA. The CDR3 totals 15 residues. Trimming shortened V by 3 bases and J by 3 bases, and 11 bases separated the two germline ends.

This clonotype was found many times. The rearrangement links TRBV29-1 to TRBJ1-1; D unclear. V was pared by 5 bases and J by 0 bases, with 10 bases between. The CDR3 contains 13 residues. Germline CDR1 SQVTM, CDR2 ANQGSEA. This CDR3 is CSVSFRMNTEAFF. DNA of the CDR3: TGCAGCGTTTCTTTCCGGATGAACACTGAAGCTTTCTTT.